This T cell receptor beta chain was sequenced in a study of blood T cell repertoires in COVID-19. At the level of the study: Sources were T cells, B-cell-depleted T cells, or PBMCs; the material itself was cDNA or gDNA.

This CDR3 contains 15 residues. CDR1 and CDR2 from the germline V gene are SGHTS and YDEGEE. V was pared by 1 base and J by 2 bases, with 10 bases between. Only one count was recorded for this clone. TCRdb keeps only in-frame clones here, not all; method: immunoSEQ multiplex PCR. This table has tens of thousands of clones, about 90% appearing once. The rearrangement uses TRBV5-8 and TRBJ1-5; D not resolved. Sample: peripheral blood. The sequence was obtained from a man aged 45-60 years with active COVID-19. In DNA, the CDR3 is TGTGCCAGCAGCTTGAGGTTGGCGGGCAATCAGCCCCAGCATTTT. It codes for CASSLRLAGNQPQHF.